This TCR beta chain came from a study of blood T cells in healthy people across ages. Study background: About one barcoded beta molecule was captured per two T cells (by template switching). Whole-study findings and limits: Because donor CMV status was unknown, expanded clonotype changes were possibly confounded.

Using a J-beta primer mix together with a sample-barcoded 5' primer, a second PCR was run for roughly 7 to 11 cycles. TCRdb ran MiXCR on the 5' RACE reads and lists one entry per CDR3 protein. The sample has about 720,000 distinct CDR3 sequences; 20% to 25% are singletons. Germline CDR1 is SEHNR and CDR2 is FQNEAQ (reference sequence). The CDR3 extends over 13 amino acids. The V gene lost 0 bases and the J gene lost 10 bases, with 10 bases spanning the gap. Per sample, no less than 5 micrograms of total RNA were extracted. With regard to this clonotype: Its antigen is not known.

Material: blood. The clonotype comes from a man in his 70s in good health. This chain links TRBV7-9 with TRBJ2-1; possible D gene TRBD1, 5 bases. The CDR3 DNA reads as TGTGCCAGCAGCTTAGCAGGGGCTGGGGAGCAGTTCTTC. Protein product: CASSLAGAGEQFF.